The entry that follows covers one T cell receptor beta chain sequence. The entry originates in a study of T cell responses to AZD1222 COVID-19 vaccine. Profiled with immunoSEQ multiplex PCR; TCRdb holds only in-frame clones, not every one. The sample records 120,000 or so clones, 75% to 95% being singletons. Germline CDR1 MGHRA, CDR2 YSYEKL. The V end was cut by 0 bases, the J end by 3 bases, with 6 bases between. This CDR3 spans 14 amino acids. The chain recombines TRBV4-1 with TRBJ1-5; no clear D gene. The clonotype comes from an adult who received the MenACWY meningococcal vaccine as a control. This material consisted of peripheral blood, taken 28 days after the second dose of the MenACWY control vaccine. CDR3 residues: CASSQDLTNQPQHF. The CDR3 DNA sequence: TGCGCCAGCAGCCAAGATCTCACCAATCAGCCCCAGCATTTT.